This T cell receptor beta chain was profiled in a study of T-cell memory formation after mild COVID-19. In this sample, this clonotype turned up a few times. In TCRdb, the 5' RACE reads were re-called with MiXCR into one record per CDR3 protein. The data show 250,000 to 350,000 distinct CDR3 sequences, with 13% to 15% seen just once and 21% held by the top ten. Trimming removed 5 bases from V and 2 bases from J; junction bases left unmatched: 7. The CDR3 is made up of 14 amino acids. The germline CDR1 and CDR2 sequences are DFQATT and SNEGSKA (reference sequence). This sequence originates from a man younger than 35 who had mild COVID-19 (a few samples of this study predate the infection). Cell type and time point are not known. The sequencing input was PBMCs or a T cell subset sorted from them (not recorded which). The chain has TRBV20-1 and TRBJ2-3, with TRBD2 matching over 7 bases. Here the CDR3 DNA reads TGCAGTGCTCCCTTTAGCGGGCTCACAGATACGCAGTATTTT. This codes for CSAPFSGLTDTQYF.